Presented here are 6 T cell receptor beta chains from one specimen sequenced in a study of neurological immune-mediated disorders. Time point: longitudinal time-point 1 (baseline). In TCRdb, the 5' RACE reads were re-called with MiXCR into one record per CDR3 protein. The sample lists about 71,000 distinct CDR3 sequences; roughly 15% were seen once. The sequenced sample consisted of PBMCs. All receptors come from a female donor with HTLV-1-associated myelopathy (HAM/TSP).

This sequence joins TRBV4-3 and TRBJ1-6; TRBD1 matches 8 bases. The CDR3 has 16 amino acids. Germline values: CDR1 LGHNA, CDR2 YSLEER. After removal of 0 bases from V and 9 bases from J, the junction contained 7 bases not matched to a gene. This chain's CDR3 is CASSQDRGQAGSPLHF. CDR3 nucleotide sequence: TGCGCCAGCAGCCAAGATAGGGGACAGGCTGGTTCACCCCTCCACTTT.

This clonotype was seen just once. At one boundary the junction diverges from the germline segment, which might be a read error. The chain has TRBV7-7 and TRBJ2-2; 8 positions match TRBD2. The CDR3 is made up of 17 amino acids. Germline CDR1 reads SSHAT; CDR2 reads FNYEAQ (reference sequence). The CDR3 DNA reads as TGTGCTAGCAGCTTAGCCCGGGGGGGAATTGACACCGGGGAGCTGTTTTTT. It specifies CASSLARGGIDTGELFF.

This clonotype was seen at least ten times. The CDR3: CASSPKDDEQYF. The DNA for the CDR3 is TGTGCCAGCAGTCCTAAGGACGACGAGCAGTACTTC. This sequence joins TRBV5-4 and TRBJ2-7; unclear D gene. Germline-derived CDR1 and CDR2 are SGHNT and YYREEE (reference sequence). The CDR3 totals 12 residues. Between the trimmed V and J ends, which lost 5 bases and 5 bases, there was a span of 11 bases.

This clonotype was recorded at least ten times. This chain joins TRBV7-9 and TRBJ2-7; D unresolved. CDR1 SEHNR and CDR2 FQNEAQ come from the germline V gene (reference sequence). The CDR3 length is 13 residues. Trimming took 1 base from V and 2 from J, leaving 6 bases between them. The CDR3 is CASSLGTAYEQYF. CDR3 DNA sequence: TGTGCCAGCAGCTTAGGGACGGCCTACGAGCAGTACTTC.

V and J are TRBV30 and TRBJ2-1; perhaps TRBD2 as D (5 bases). The CDR3 is 13 residues long. The V and J ends lost 2 bases and 4 bases respectively, with 9 bases between them. From germline, CDR1 is GTSNPN and CDR2 SVGIG (reference sequence). The CDR3 nucleotides read TGTGCCTGGAGTTTGGACTTGTACAATGAGCAGTTCTTC. It specifies CAWSLDLYNEQFF.

This clonotype was seen at least ten times. V usage is TRBV10-3 and J usage is TRBJ2-3, with D unclear. The CDR3 is made up of 14 amino acids. V lost 5 bases to trimming and J lost 7 bases, with 16 bases between them. Per the germline V gene, CDR1 is ENHRY and CDR2 is SYGVKD. In DNA, the CDR3 is TGTGCCATCAGTCCCACACTCACGGAGAATACGCAGTATTTT. Residues: CAISPTLTENTQYF.